These T cell receptor beta chains were read from a single sample in a study of regulatory T cells in long-lasting Graves disease. TCRdb reanalysed the multiplex PCR reads using MiXCR and keeps one entry per CDR3 protein. The data show some 280,000 distinct CDR3 sequences, around 20% seen once. Material: peripheral blood mononuclear cells (PBMCs), obtained when the disease was refractory, from a patient treated with antithyroid drugs. The receptors derive from a female donor with Graves disease. Each CDR3 is given with its conserved first and last residue. The order of the fields is CDR3 length, clone size, D gene, V gene, J gene, CDR3 DNA, CDR3 protein. The D gene is left open where the match is weak. Expanded clones get a size class; other rows say once, few or many, or leave the size out.

len: 11; abundance: .; d_gene: .; v_gene: TRBV7-2; j_gene: TRBJ1-2; CDR3nt: TGTGCCAGCAGTTCCCGCTATGGCTACACCTTC; CDR3aa: CASSSRYGYTF
len: 14; abundance: many; d_gene: TRBD1; v_gene: TRBV10-3; j_gene: TRBJ1-2; CDR3nt: TGTGCCATCAGTGAAGCCGGGACAGTTTATGGCTACACCTTC; CDR3aa: CAISEAGTVYGYTF
len: 12; abundance: many; d_gene: TRBD1; v_gene: TRBV6-1; j_gene: TRBJ1-2; CDR3nt: TGTGCCAGCAGTCGGGACAGGGGTGGCTACACCTTC; CDR3aa: CASSRDRGGYTF
len: 12; abundance: many; d_gene: .; v_gene: TRBV20-1; j_gene: TRBJ2-4; CDR3nt: TGCAGTACACAGGAGGCCAAAAACATTCAGTACTTC; CDR3aa: CSTQEAKNIQYF
len: 17; abundance: few; d_gene: TRBD1; v_gene: TRBV30; j_gene: TRBJ1-2; CDR3nt: TGTGCCTGCAACGCCTACGTCCGGGACAGGGTCCACCTTGGCTACACCTTC; CDR3aa: CACNAYVRDRVHLGYTF
len: 16; abundance: few; d_gene: .; v_gene: TRBV7-2; j_gene: TRBJ2-2; CDR3nt: TGTGCCAGCAGCTCCAACCCCCTGGGCGGGACCGGGGAGCTGTTTTTT; CDR3aa: CASSSNPLGGTGELFF
len: 13; abundance: many; d_gene: .; v_gene: TRBV27; j_gene: TRBJ1-2; CDR3nt: TGTGCCAGCAGTCGGGGGGAACCGGAAGGCTACACCTTC; CDR3aa: CASSRGEPEGYTF
len: 15; abundance: few; d_gene: .; v_gene: TRBV19; j_gene: TRBJ1-5; CDR3nt: TGTGCCAGTAGTACGGGACTTAACTCCAATCAGCCCCAGCATTTT; CDR3aa: CASSTGLNSNQPQHF
len: 15; abundance: .; d_gene: .; v_gene: TRBV28; j_gene: TRBJ2-3; CDR3nt: TGTGCCAGCAGTTTTAGCGACTGGAGCACAGATACGCAGTATTTT; CDR3aa: CASSFSDWSTDTQYF
len: 13; abundance: .; d_gene: .; v_gene: TRBV7-2; j_gene: TRBJ2-1; CDR3nt: TGTGCCAGCAGCTTTCAGGGAGTCGGTGAGCAGTTCTTC; CDR3aa: CASSFQGVGEQFF
len: 16; abundance: .; d_gene: .; v_gene: TRBV27; j_gene: TRBJ2-3; CDR3nt: TGTGCCAGCAGTTTATCGGGGGGGGCCATCACAGATACGCAGTATTTT; CDR3aa: CASSLSGGAITDTQYF
len: 13; abundance: .; d_gene: .; v_gene: TRBV2; j_gene: TRBJ2-7; CDR3nt: TGTGCCAGCAGCCAAGGTATGGTGCGCGAGCAGTACTTC; CDR3aa: CASSQGMVREQYF
len: 16; abundance: few; d_gene: .; v_gene: TRBV3-1; j_gene: TRBJ2-7; CDR3nt: TGTGCCAGCAGCCAAGAGGGGATAGCGGCCACCTACGAGCAGTACTTC; CDR3aa: CASSQEGIAATYEQYF
len: 18; abundance: .; d_gene: .; v_gene: TRBV28; j_gene: TRBJ2-1; CDR3nt: TGTGCCAGCAGTTCCCCTTCTGTCGCGGTAAGCTCCTACAATGAGCAGTTCTTC; CDR3aa: CASSSPSVAVSSYNEQFF
len: 15; abundance: few; d_gene: .; v_gene: TRBV7-6; j_gene: TRBJ2-7; CDR3nt: TGTGCCAGCAGCTTAAACCCAGACGGCCCCTACGAGCAGTACTTC; CDR3aa: CASSLNPDGPYEQYF
len: 13; abundance: many; d_gene: TRBD1; v_gene: TRBV18; j_gene: TRBJ1-5; CDR3nt: TGTGCCAGCAGCCCGGACAGGGCCCAGCCCCAGCATTTT; CDR3aa: CASSPDRAQPQHF
len: 14; abundance: few; d_gene: TRBD1; v_gene: TRBV6-2/TRBV6-3; j_gene: TRBJ1-4; CDR3nt: TGTGCCAGCAGTTACTCTGCAGGGGGTGAAAAACTGTTTTTT; CDR3aa: CASSYSAGGEKLFF
len: 17; abundance: few; d_gene: .; v_gene: TRBV7-2; j_gene: TRBJ1-1; CDR3nt: TGTGCCAGCAGCCTTTCCTCCGGAGCCTTTGTGAACACTGAAGCTTTCTTT; CDR3aa: CASSLSSGAFVNTEAFF
len: 18; abundance: .; d_gene: TRBD2; v_gene: TRBV5-1; j_gene: TRBJ2-1; CDR3nt: TGCGCCAGCAGCTCCCACCTGAGACTAGCGGAGGGCCTTAATGAGCAGTTCTTC; CDR3aa: CASSSHLRLAEGLNEQFF
len: 16; abundance: many; d_gene: .; v_gene: TRBV28; j_gene: TRBJ2-5; CDR3nt: TGTGCCAGCAGTTCCTGGACAGAGAGAGAAGAGGAGACCCAGTACTTC; CDR3aa: CASSSWTEREEETQYF
len: 16; abundance: .; d_gene: TRBD2; v_gene: TRBV20-1; j_gene: TRBJ2-7; CDR3nt: TGCAGTGCTATCGGACTAGCGGGAGGGTATAGGTACGAGCAGTACTTC; CDR3aa: CSAIGLAGGYRYEQYF
len: 14; abundance: .; d_gene: .; v_gene: TRBV9; j_gene: TRBJ2-7; CDR3nt: TGTGCCAGCAGCGTAACTGATAACTCCTACGAGCAGTACTTC; CDR3aa: CASSVTDNSYEQYF